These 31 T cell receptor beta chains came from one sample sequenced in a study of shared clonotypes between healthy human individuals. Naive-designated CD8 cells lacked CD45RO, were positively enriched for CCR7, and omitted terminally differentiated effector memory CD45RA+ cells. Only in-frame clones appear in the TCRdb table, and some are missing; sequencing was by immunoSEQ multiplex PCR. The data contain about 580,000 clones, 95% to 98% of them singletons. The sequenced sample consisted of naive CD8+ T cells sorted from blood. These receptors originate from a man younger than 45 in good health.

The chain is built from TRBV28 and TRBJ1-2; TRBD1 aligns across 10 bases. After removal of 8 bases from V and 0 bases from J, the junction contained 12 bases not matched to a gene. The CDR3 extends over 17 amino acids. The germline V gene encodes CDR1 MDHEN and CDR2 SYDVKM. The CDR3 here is CASSHRDRGLPNYGYTF. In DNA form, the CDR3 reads TGTGCCAGCTCACACCGGGACAGGGGACTACCTAACTATGGCTACACCTTC.

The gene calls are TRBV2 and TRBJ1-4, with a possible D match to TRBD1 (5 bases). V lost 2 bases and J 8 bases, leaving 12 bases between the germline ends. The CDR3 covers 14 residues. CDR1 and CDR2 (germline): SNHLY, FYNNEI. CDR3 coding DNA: TGTGCCAGCAGTGAATACAGGCCGCTCGAAAAACTGTTTTTT. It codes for CASSEYRPLEKLFF.

The CDR3 DNA is TGCAGCGCTAAGGGACAGGGTATGGCAGATACGCAGTATTTT. As protein: CSAKGQGMADTQYF. The J gene is TRBJ2-3, the V gene TRBV29-1; TRBD1 aligns across 9 bases. Germline V lookup: CDR1 SQVTM, CDR2 ANQGSEA. The CDR3 loop spans 14 amino acids. V was clipped by 7 bases and J by 4 bases; unmatched bases: 9.

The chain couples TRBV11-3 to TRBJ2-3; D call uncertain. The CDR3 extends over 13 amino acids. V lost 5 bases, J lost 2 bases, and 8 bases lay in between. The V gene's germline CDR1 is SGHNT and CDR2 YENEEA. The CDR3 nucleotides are TGTGCCAGCAGCGGATATTACACAGATACGCAGTATTTT. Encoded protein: CASSGYYTDTQYF.

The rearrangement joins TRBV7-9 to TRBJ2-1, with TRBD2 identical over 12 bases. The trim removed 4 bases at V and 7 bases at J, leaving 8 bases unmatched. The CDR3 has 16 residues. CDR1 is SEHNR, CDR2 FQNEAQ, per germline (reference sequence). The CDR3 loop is CASSSELAGGRNEQFF. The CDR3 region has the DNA TGTGCCAGCAGCTCTGAACTAGCGGGAGGACGGAATGAGCAGTTCTTC.

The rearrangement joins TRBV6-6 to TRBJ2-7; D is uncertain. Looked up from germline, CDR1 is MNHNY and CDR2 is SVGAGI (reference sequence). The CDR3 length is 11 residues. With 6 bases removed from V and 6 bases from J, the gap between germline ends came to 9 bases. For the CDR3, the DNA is TGTGCCAGCAGCCAGGTGGGCGAGCAGTACTTC. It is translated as CASSQVGEQYF.

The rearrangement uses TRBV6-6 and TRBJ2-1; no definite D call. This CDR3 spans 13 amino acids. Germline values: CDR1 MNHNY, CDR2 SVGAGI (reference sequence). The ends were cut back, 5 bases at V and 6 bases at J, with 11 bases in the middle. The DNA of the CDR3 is TGTGCCAGCAGTGTTTTACTTTTCAATGAGCAGTTCTTC. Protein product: CASSVLLFNEQFF.

CDR3 amino acids: CASSLEASSGNTIYF. The CDR3 DNA reads TGTGCCAGCAGTTTGGAGGCGAGCTCTGGAAACACCATATATTTT. This chain links TRBV28 with TRBJ1-3; no clear D. The CDR3 has 15 amino acids. Between the trimmed V and J ends, which lost 3 bases and 0 bases, there was a span of 9 bases. CDR1 and CDR2 from the germline V gene are MDHEN and SYDVKM.

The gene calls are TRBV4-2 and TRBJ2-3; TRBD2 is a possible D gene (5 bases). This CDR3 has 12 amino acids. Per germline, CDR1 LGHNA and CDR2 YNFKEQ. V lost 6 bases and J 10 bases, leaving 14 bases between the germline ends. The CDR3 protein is CASRPPTGSQYF. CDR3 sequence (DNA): TGTGCCAGCAGACCACCGACGGGGTCGCAGTATTTT.

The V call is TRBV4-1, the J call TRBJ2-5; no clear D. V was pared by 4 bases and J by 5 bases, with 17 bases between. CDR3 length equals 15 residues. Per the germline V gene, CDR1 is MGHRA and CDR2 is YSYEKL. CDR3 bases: TGCGCCAGCAGCCCGATTTTTCCTAGTGCGGAGACCCAGTACTTC. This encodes CASSPIFPSAETQYF.

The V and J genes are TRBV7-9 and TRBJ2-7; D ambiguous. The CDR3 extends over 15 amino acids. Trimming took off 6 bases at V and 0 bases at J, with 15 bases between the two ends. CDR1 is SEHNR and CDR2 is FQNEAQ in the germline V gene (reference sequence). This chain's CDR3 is CASSSASAPSYEQYF. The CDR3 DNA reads TGTGCCAGCAGTTCAGCCTCAGCCCCCTCCTACGAGCAGTACTTC.

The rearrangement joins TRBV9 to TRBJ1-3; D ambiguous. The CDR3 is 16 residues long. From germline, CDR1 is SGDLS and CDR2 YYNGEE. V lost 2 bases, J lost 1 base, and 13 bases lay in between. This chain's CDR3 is CASSVGSSVSGNTIYF. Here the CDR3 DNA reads TGTGCCAGCAGCGTGGGGAGTAGCGTGTCTGGAAACACCATATATTTT.

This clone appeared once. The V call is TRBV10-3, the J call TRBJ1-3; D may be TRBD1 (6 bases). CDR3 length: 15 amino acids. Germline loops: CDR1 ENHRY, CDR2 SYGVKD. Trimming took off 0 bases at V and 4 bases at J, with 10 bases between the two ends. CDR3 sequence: CAISESGQTGNTIYF. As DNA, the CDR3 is TGTGCCATCAGTGAGTCTGGACAGACCGGAAACACCATATATTTT.

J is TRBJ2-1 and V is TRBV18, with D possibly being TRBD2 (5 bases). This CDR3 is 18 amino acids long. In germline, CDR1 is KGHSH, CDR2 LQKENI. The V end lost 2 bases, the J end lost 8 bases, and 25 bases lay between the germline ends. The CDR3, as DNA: TGTGCCAGCTCACCATCAGGAGGACGGGCAACTTTGAGCGATGAGCAGTTCTTC. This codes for CASSPSGGRATLSDEQFF. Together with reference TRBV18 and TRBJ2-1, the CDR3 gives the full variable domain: NAGVMQNPRHLVRRRGQEARLRCSPMKGHSHVYWYRQLPEEGLKFMVYLQKENIIDESGMPKERFSAEFPKEGPSILRIQQVVRGDSAAYFCASSPSGGRATLSDEQFFGPGTRLTVL.

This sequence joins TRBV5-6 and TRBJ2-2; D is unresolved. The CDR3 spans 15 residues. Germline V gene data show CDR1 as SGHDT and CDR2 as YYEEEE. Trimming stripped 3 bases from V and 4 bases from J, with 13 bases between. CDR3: CASSSGLELTGELFF. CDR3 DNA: TGTGCCAGCAGCTCCGGCCTAGAGCTCACCGGGGAGCTGTTTTTT.

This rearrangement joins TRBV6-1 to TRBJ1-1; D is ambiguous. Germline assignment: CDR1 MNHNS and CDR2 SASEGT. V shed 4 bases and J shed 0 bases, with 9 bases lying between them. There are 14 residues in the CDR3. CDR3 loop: CASSATAMNTEAFF. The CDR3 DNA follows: TGTGCCAGCAGTGCAACAGCAATGAACACTGAAGCTTTCTTT.

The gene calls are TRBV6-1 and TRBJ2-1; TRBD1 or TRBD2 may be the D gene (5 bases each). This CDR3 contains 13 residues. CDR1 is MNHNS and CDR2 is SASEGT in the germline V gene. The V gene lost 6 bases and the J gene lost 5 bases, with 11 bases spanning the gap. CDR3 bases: TGTGCCAGCAGCGAACGGGACCACAATGAGCAGTTCTTC. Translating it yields CASSERDHNEQFF.

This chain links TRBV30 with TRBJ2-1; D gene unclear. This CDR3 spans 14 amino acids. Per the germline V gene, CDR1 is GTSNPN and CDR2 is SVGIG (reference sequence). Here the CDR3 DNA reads TGTGCTGAGGAGCCGAAGAGCTCCTACAATGAGCAGTTCTTC. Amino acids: CAEEPKSSYNEQFF. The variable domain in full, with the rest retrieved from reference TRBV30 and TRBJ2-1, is SQTIHQWPATLVQPVGSPLSLECTVEGTSNPNLYWYRQAAGRGLQLLFYSVGIGQISSEVPQNLSASRPQDRQFILSSKKLLLSDSGFYLCAEEPKSSYNEQFFGPGTRLTVL.

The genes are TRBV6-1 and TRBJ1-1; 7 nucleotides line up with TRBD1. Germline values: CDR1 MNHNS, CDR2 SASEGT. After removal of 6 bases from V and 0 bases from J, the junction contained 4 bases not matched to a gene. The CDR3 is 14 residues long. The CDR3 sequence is CASSSGGVNTEAFF. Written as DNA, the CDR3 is TGTGCCAGCAGCTCAGGGGGAGTGAACACTGAAGCTTTCTTT.

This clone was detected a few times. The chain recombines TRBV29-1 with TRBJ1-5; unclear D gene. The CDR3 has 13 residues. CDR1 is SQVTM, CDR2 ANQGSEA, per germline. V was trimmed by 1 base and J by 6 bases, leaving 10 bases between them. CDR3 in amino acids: CSVEAAGGQPQHF. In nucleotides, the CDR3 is TGCAGCGTTGAAGCAGCAGGCGGTCAGCCCCAGCATTTT.

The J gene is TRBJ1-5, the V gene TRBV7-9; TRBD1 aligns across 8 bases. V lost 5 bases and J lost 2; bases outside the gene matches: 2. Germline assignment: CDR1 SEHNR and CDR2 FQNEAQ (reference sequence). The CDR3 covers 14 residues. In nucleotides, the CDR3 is TGTGCCAGCAGCGTGACAGGGGGCAATCAGCCCCAGCATTTT. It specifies CASSVTGGNQPQHF. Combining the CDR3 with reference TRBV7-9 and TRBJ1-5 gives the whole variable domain DTGVSQNPRHKITKRGQNVTFRCDPISEHNRLYWYRQTLGQGPEFLTYFQNEAQLEKSRLLSDRFSAERPKGSFSTLEIQRTEQGDSAMYLCASSVTGGNQPQHFGDGTRLSIL.

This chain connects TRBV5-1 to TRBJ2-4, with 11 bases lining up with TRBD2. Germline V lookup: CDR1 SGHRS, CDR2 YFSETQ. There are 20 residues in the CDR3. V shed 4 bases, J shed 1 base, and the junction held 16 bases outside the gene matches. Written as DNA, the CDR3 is TGCGCCAGCAGCCCAGGTGGGGGACTAGCGGACCCCCGCGCCAAAAACATTCAGTACTTC. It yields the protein CASSPGGGLADPRAKNIQYF.

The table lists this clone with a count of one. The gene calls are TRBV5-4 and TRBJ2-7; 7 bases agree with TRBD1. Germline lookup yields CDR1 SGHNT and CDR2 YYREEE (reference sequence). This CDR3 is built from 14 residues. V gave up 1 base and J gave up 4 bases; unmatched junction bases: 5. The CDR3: CASSLRQGAYEQYF. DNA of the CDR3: TGTGCCAGCAGCTTGAGACAGGGAGCATACGAGCAGTACTTC.

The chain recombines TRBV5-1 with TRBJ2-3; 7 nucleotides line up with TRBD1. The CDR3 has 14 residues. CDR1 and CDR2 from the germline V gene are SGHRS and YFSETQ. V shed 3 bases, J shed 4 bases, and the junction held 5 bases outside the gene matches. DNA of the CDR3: TGCGCCAGCAGCTCTCGGACAGGCCCAGATACGCAGTATTTT. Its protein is CASSSRTGPDTQYF.

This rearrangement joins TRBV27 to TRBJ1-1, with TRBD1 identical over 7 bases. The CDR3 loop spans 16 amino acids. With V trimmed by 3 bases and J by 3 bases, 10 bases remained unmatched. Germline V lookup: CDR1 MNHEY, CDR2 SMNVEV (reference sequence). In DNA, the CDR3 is TGTGCCAGCAGTTTGGGCCCCCCGACAGGGCACACTGAAGCTTTCTTT. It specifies CASSLGPPTGHTEAFF.

CDR3 residues: CAILGLAGTTYEQYF. Written as DNA, the CDR3 is TGTGCCATCCTAGGACTAGCGGGTACTACCTACGAGCAGTACTTC. The V call is TRBV6-1, the J call TRBJ2-7; TRBD2 matches 11 bases. V lost 10 bases, J lost 2 bases, and 10 bases stayed unmatched. The germline V gene has CDR1 MNHNS and CDR2 SASEGT. The CDR3 runs 15 residues.

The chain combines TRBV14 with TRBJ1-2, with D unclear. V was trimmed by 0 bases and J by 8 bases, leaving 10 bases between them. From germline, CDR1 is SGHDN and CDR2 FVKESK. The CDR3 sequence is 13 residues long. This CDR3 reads CASSQERGWGYTF. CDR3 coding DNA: TGTGCCAGCAGCCAAGAGCGGGGTTGGGGCTACACCTTC.

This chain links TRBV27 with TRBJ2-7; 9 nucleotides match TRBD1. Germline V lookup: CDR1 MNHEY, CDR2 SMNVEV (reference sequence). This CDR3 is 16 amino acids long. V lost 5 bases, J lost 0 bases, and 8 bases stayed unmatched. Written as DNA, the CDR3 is TGTGCCAGCAGTAGACGACAGGGGGAGTTCTCCTACGAGCAGTACTTC. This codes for CASSRRQGEFSYEQYF.

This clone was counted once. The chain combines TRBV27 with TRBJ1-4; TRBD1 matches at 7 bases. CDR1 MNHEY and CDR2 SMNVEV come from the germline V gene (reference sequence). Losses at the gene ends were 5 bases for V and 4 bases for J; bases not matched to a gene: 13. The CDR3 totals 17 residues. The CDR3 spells CASSTKSDRDYNEKLFF. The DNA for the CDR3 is TGTGCCAGCAGTACTAAATCTGACAGGGATTATAATGAAAAACTGTTTTTT.

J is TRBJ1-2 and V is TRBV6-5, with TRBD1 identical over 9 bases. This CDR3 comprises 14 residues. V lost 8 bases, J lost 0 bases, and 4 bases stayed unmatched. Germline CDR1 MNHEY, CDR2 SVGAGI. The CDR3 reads CASRRTGANYGYTF. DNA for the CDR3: TGTGCCAGCCGAAGGACAGGGGCTAACTATGGCTACACCTTC.

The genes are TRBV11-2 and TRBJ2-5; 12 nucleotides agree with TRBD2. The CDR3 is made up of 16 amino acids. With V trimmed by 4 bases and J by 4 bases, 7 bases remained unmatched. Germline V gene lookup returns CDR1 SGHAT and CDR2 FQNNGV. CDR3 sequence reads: CASSSRLAGVSETQYF. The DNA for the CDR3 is TGTGCCAGCAGCTCAAGACTAGCGGGAGTGTCAGAGACCCAGTACTTC.